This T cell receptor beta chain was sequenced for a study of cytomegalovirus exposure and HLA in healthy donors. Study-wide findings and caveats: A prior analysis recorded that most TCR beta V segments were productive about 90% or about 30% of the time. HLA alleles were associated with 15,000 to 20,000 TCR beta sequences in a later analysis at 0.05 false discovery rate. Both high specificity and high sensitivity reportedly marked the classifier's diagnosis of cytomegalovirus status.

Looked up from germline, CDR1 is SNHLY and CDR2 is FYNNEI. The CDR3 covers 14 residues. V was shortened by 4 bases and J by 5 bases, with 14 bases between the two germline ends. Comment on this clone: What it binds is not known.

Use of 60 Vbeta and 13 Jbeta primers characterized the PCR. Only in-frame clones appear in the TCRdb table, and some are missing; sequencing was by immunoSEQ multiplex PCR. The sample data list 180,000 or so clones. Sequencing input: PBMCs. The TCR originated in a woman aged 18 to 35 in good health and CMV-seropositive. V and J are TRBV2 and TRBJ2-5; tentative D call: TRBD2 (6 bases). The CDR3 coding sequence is TGTGCCAGCAGTGTGGCGGGGTGGGGGGAGACCCAGTACTTC. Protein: CASSVAGWGETQYF.